The clone carrying this TCR beta chain has more than one count but fewer than ten. The sample originates from a study of immune characterization of retroperitoneal liposarcoma. TCRdb re-called the PCR reads through MiXCR, storing one row per CDR3 protein. The data hold approximately 9,400 distinct CDR3 sequences, with approximately 30% observed a single time. The germline V and J ends were trimmed by 1 base and 11 bases, with 18 bases remaining between them. The CDR3 contains 16 residues. The germline gives CDR1 SGHTA, CDR2 FQGNSA. The material sequenced was tumor tissue. The sequence was obtained from a male donor with retroperitoneal liposarcoma. The chain employs TRBV7-2 and TRBJ1-6; no reliable D call. CDR3 sequence reads: CASSLGARQHSPPLHF. The CDR3 DNA is TGTGCCAGCAGCTTAGGGGCCAGGCAGCATAGTCCACCCCTCCACTTT.